What follows are 22 T cell receptor beta chains derived from one specimen sequenced in a study of cytomegalovirus exposure and HLA in healthy donors. The PCR contained 60 Vbeta and 13 Jbeta primers. The table came from immunoSEQ multiplex PCR; TCRdb's copy has only in-frame clones and leaves some out. The repertoire holds about 190,000 clones, approximately 81% seen once, with 3.8% in the top ten. The sample taken for sequencing was PBMCs. The source is a man in his forties or fifties in good health and CMV-seronegative.

J is TRBJ1-1 and V is TRBV19, with 7 bases lining up with TRBD1. Germline V CDR1 and CDR2: LNHDA, SQIVND (reference sequence). The length of the CDR3 is 16 residues. V lost 6 bases to trimming and J lost 1 base; unmatched junction nucleotides: 11. CDR3 nucleotide sequence: TGTGCCAGTAGACGGGAAGGGGGCCTCTCGAACACTGAAGCTTTCTTT. This encodes CASRREGGLSNTEAFF.

The V and J genes are TRBV9 and TRBJ2-5, with 10 bases matching TRBD2. Per germline, CDR1 SGDLS and CDR2 YYNGEE. This CDR3 spans 15 amino acids. V shed 0 bases and J 5 bases; nucleotides not matched to a gene: 4. The CDR3 bases are TGTGCCAGCAGCGTAGGGGGACTAGCGTTTGAGACCCAGTACTTC. It specifies CASSVGGLAFETQYF. The full variable domain, in which reference TRBV9 and TRBJ2-5 provide the parts outside the CDR3, is DSGVTQTPKHLITATGQRVTLRCSPRSGDLSVYWYQQSLDQGLQFLIQYYNGEERAKGNILERFSAQQFPDLHSELNLSSLELGDSALYFCASSVGGLAFETQYFGPGTRLLVL.

A few counts support this clone. The rearrangement joins TRBV11-2 to TRBJ2-3; no clear D. With 5 bases removed from V and 2 bases from J, the gap between germline ends came to 5 bases. The CDR3 extends over 12 amino acids. Per germline, CDR1 SGHAT and CDR2 FQNNGV. CDR3 region: CASSPSTDTQYF. In DNA, the CDR3 is TGTGCCAGCAGCCCCTCCACAGATACGCAGTATTTT. The full variable domain, completed using reference TRBV11-2 and TRBJ2-3, is EAGVAQSPRYKIIEKRQSVAFWCNPISGHATLYWYQQILGQGPKLLIQFQNNGVVDDSQLPKDRFSAERLKGVDSTLKIQPAKLEDSAVYLCASSPSTDTQYFGPGTRLTVL.

The rearrangement uses TRBV5-1 and TRBJ1-2; 7 bases are shared with TRBD1. The CDR3 runs 13 residues. Germline loops: CDR1 SGHRS, CDR2 YFSETQ. With V trimmed by 0 bases and J by 8 bases, 4 bases remained unmatched. CDR3 region: CASSLDTGDGYTF. As DNA, the CDR3 is TGCGCCAGCAGCTTGGATACAGGGGACGGCTACACCTTC.

The chain recombines TRBV18 with TRBJ2-7; 9 bases fit TRBD1. V gave up 3 bases and J gave up 2 bases; unmatched junction bases: 5. Per the germline V gene, CDR1 is KGHSH and CDR2 is LQKENI. The CDR3 spans 15 residues. In DNA, the CDR3 is TGTGCCAGCTCACCTGCCGGGACAGGGACCTACGAGCAGTACTTC. Translated: CASSPAGTGTYEQYF.

The chain combines TRBV9 with TRBJ2-1; 9 positions match TRBD2. The length of the CDR3 is 15 residues. CDR1 is SGDLS, CDR2 YYNGEE, per germline. The trim removed 3 bases at V and 5 bases at J, leaving 6 bases unmatched. The CDR3 DNA sequence: TGTGCCAGCAGCGCCGCTAGCGGGACTCACAATGAGCAGTTCTTC. This gives the protein CASSAASGTHNEQFF.

The rearrangement joins TRBV11-2 to TRBJ2-1; 7 bases are a match to TRBD2. CDR3 length: 14 residues. With V trimmed by 0 bases and J by 8 bases, 4 bases remained unmatched. Germline V gene data show CDR1 as SGHAT and CDR2 as FQNNGV. CDR3 bases: TGTGCCAGCAGCTTAGATCCGACTAGCTATGAGCAGTTCTTC. Translation gives CASSLDPTSYEQFF.

In regard to this clone: Other DNA sequences in the same sample also yield this CDR3. The chain has TRBV11-2 and TRBJ2-2; TRBD1 might be the D (5 bases). V was cut by 5 bases and J by 0 bases, with 10 bases left in between. This CDR3 has 15 amino acids. The germline V gene encodes CDR1 SGHAT and CDR2 FQNNGV. Here the CDR3 reads CASSLQTANTGELFF. CDR3 sequence (DNA): TGTGCCAGCAGCCTGCAGACAGCGAACACCGGGGAGCTGTTTTTT. Complete variable domain (other parts from reference TRBV11-2 and TRBJ2-2): EAGVAQSPRYKIIEKRQSVAFWCNPISGHATLYWYQQILGQGPKLLIQFQNNGVVDDSQLPKDRFSAERLKGVDSTLKIQPAKLEDSAVYLCASSLQTANTGELFFGEGSRLTVL.

V gene TRBV30 combines with J gene TRBJ1-1; 7 bases map to TRBD1. The CDR3 length is 14 residues. J lost 1 base, V lost 3 bases, and 5 bases had no gene match. CDR1 and CDR2 from the germline V gene are GTSNPN and SVGIG (reference sequence). Written as DNA, the CDR3 is TGTGCCTGGAGCTCGACAGGGAAGAACACTGAAGCTTTCTTT. Protein sequence: CAWSSTGKNTEAFF.

V and J are TRBV10-2 and TRBJ1-1; D possibly corresponds to TRBD1 (6 bases). This CDR3 is built from 13 residues. Trimming left V 6 bases short and J 1 base short, with 9 bases between. Germline-derived CDR1 and CDR2 are WSHSY and SAAADI. CDR3 in DNA: TGCGCCAGCAGAGCGGGACAGAACACTGAAGCTTTCTTT. The encoded protein is CASRAGQNTEAFF.

The chain uses TRBV9 and TRBJ2-1; TRBD2 aligns across 7 bases. CDR3 length: 15 residues. Per the germline V gene, CDR1 is SGDLS and CDR2 is YYNGEE. V was clipped by 0 bases and J by 4 bases; unmatched bases: 4. CDR3 loop: CASSVASGPYNEQFF. CDR3 sequence (DNA): TGTGCCAGCAGCGTAGCTAGCGGCCCTTACAATGAGCAGTTCTTC.

The rearrangement joins TRBV7-8 to TRBJ1-2; 9 bases fit TRBD1. Germline CDR1 reads SGHVS; CDR2 reads FQNEAQ. Losses at the gene ends were 6 bases for V and 3 bases for J; bases not matched to a gene: 8. The CDR3 has 15 amino acids. CDR3 in amino acids: CASSYRDRDDYGYTF. CDR3 nucleotides: TGTGCCAGCAGTTACCGGGACAGGGACGACTATGGCTACACCTTC.

About this clone: This specimen includes other DNA sequences encoding the same CDR3. The chain couples TRBV5-8 to TRBJ1-4; 9 positions match TRBD1. J gave up 7 bases and V 4 bases, and 5 bases lay outside the gene matches. CDR3 length equals 14 residues. Germline loops: CDR1 SGHTS, CDR2 YDEGEE. The CDR3 is CASSRTGVREKLFF. The CDR3 nucleotides read TGTGCCAGCAGCCGGACAGGGGTTCGTGAAAAACTGTTTTTT. Full variable domain (missing parts from reference TRBV5-8 and TRBJ1-4): EAGVTQSPTHLIKTRGQQATLRCSPISGHTSVYWYQQALGLGLQFLLWYDEGEERNRGNFPPRFSGRQFPNYSSELNVNALELEDSALYLCASSRTGVREKLFFGSGTQLSVL.

This clone was counted a few times. This chain's CDR3 is CASSLSIRGRDTQYF. Here the CDR3 DNA reads TGTGCCAGCAGTTTATCGATCCGGGGGAGAGATACGCAGTATTTT. V usage is TRBV27 and J usage is TRBJ2-3; tentatively, D is TRBD2 (6 bases). CDR1 and CDR2 from the germline V gene are MNHEY and SMNVEV (reference sequence). The CDR3 runs to 15 residues. The V gene lost 0 bases and the J gene lost 5 bases, with 12 bases spanning the gap.

The chain has TRBV10-3 and TRBJ2-2; maybe TRBD2 (6 bases). The V end lost 8 bases, the J end lost 2 bases, and 9 bases lay between the germline ends. The CDR3 has 13 residues. Per the germline V gene, CDR1 is ENHRY and CDR2 is SYGVKD. The CDR3 region is CAIGRENTGELFF. CDR3 bases: TGTGCCATCGGGCGGGAAAACACCGGGGAGCTGTTTTTT.

This chain links TRBV30 with TRBJ2-1; TRBD2 matches 8 bases. The V gene's germline CDR1 is GTSNPN and CDR2 SVGIG (reference sequence). Germline trimming cut 5 bases from V and 3 bases from J; bases unmatched to any gene: 9. The CDR3 contains 15 residues. CDR3 bases: TGTGCCTGGGCCCTCTTGCGGGGGGTCTACAATGAGCAGTTCTTC. Translation: CAWALLRGVYNEQFF. The variable domain in full, with the rest retrieved from reference TRBV30 and TRBJ2-1, is SQTIHQWPATLVQPVGSPLSLECTVEGTSNPNLYWYRQAAGRGLQLLFYSVGIGQISSEVPQNLSASRPQDRQFILSSKKLLLSDSGFYLCAWALLRGVYNEQFFGPGTRLTVL.

This chain joins TRBV9 and TRBJ1-1, with 7 bases identical to TRBD1. Germline trimming cut 3 bases from V and 0 bases from J; bases unmatched to any gene: 5. The CDR3 runs to 15 residues. CDR1 SGDLS and CDR2 YYNGEE come from the germline V gene. In DNA, the CDR3 is TGTGCCAGCAGCGCCCATACAGGGGTGAACACTGAAGCTTTCTTT. This sequence encodes CASSAHTGVNTEAFF.

The V and J genes are TRBV2 and TRBJ2-3, with D perhaps TRBD1 (5 bases). Germline CDR1 reads SNHLY; CDR2 reads FYNNEI. The CDR3 runs to 14 residues. Trimming left V 3 bases short and J 0 bases short, with 7 bases between. The CDR3 DNA reads as TGTGCCAGCAGTGACAGGGTTAGCACAGATACGCAGTATTTT. It translates to CASSDRVSTDTQYF.

This clone has a single count. The chain carries TRBV4-2 and TRBJ1-2; D is possibly TRBD1 (6 bases). Germline lookup yields CDR1 LGHNA and CDR2 YNFKEQ. V was pared by 3 bases and J by 4 bases, with 15 bases between. The CDR3 extends over 15 amino acids. The CDR3 spells CASSQLGAPGYGYTF. Written as DNA, the CDR3 is TGTGCCAGCAGCCAGCTGGGGGCACCGGGCTATGGCTACACCTTC.

This clone was observed a handful of times. The genes are TRBV2 and TRBJ1-5; 11 nucleotides agree with TRBD1. Germline V gene sequence: CDR1 SNHLY, CDR2 FYNNEI. The J segment lost 5 bases and the V segment lost 2 bases, leaving 5 bases of the junction unmatched. This CDR3 region has 16 residues. CDR3 sequence reads: CASSESRTGGHQPQHF. The CDR3 nucleotides are TGTGCCAGCAGTGAATCTAGGACAGGGGGCCATCAGCCCCAGCATTTT. Complete variable domain (other parts from reference TRBV2 and TRBJ1-5): EPEVTQTPSHQVTQMGQEVILRCVPISNHLYFYWYRQILGQKVEFLVSFYNNEISEKSEIFDDQFSVERPDGSNFTLKIRSTKLEDSAMYFCASSESRTGGHQPQHFGDGTRLSIL.

The chain uses TRBV6-1 and TRBJ1-5; D is ambiguous. The CDR3 covers 11 residues. V was shortened by 6 bases and J by 3 bases, with 3 bases between the two germline ends. Germline V gene lookup returns CDR1 MNHNS and CDR2 SASEGT. As DNA, the CDR3 is TGTGCCAGCAGCAACAATCAGCCCCAGCATTTT. Translation: CASSNNQPQHF.

In this sample, this clone turned up once. V is TRBV19 and J is TRBJ1-5; possibly TRBD1 for D (6 bases). In germline, CDR1 is LNHDA, CDR2 SQIVND (reference sequence). The CDR3 spans 15 residues. V lost 1 base and J lost 7, with 14 bases in between. CDR3 DNA: TGTGCCAGTAGTATAGGTCAGGGGATACGACAGCCCCAGCATTTT. Amino acids: CASSIGQGIRQPQHF.